The sequence of this T cell receptor (beta chain) was determined in a study of identical twins (dated by TCRdb to 2016 to 2017). Regarding the research as a whole: TCR alpha and beta repertoires from monozygotic twins, unrelated adults of various ages and cord blood were deep-sequenced to test whether fetal clonotypes persist. Replicate twin experiments were performed at different times using different library preparation protocols to rule out contamination. Findings and caveats that apply to the study as a whole: Because the same donors could not be followed over many years, conclusions were based on cross-sectional statistical analysis. Fewer insertions were carried by abundant cord blood beta clonotypes; a weaker similar trend was observed in young adult naive repertoires, while no such trend was observed in memory repertoires. A weaker excess of twin sharing was found in beta out-of-frame sequences because the signal-to-noise ratio was lowered by fewer shared sequences. Zero-insertion analyses could be partly confounded by invariant T cells such as MAIT and iNKT, although diverse VJ usage argued against such confounding for most clonotypes. Out-of-frame TCR alpha sharing in monozygotic twins was systematically underestimated by recombination models, whereas sharing between unrelated individuals was in agreement with the recombination models. Compared with coincidental sharing between unrelated individuals, out-of-frame TCR alpha sequences shared between twins showed an excess of sequences with low generation probability.

All donors were healthy Caucasians. Miltenyi CD45RO+ enrichment and human naive T-cell isolation kits were used to isolate memory (CD45RO+) and naive T cells from PBMC. At least ten counts were recorded for this clonotype. Its antigen target is currently unknown. Base qualities are not recorded, but no much larger clone differs from it by a single base. Library prep was done by 5' RACE. Sequencing was performed on an Illumina HiSeq 2000. Template switching added a universal primer binding site, and the final cDNA carried a unique molecular identifier that allowed TCR cDNA molecules to be counted accurately. First-strand cDNA for TCR alpha and beta chains was synthesized from specific primers in the conserved constant-segment region. Each cDNA library was double barcoded, with a SMART-Mk sample barcode plus Illumina barcodes, to control for contamination. Two successive PCR steps introduced TruSeq adapter sequences along with Illumina sample barcodes. TCR alpha and beta cDNA libraries were sequenced on the Illumina HiSeq platform with custom primers. The authors' analysis ran thus. Raw reads were processed with MiGEC to extract unique molecular identifiers, and MiXCR was used to determine CDR3 positions. Recombination models were inferred per individual with the repgenHMM and IGoR tools using an EM algorithm. The tcR package in R was used for shared clonotype analysis, with sharing normalized by the product of cloneset sizes. To study raw recombination free of thymic and clonal selection effects, out-of-frame nonproductive sequences were analyzed. TCRdb reworked the public reads: Q25 trimming with fastp, MiXCR clone assembly, productive beta chains retained. For every CDR3 protein sequence, its rows merge into one entry that carries the most common genes and DNA. These V and J calls derive from TCRdb rather than the authors' analysis. This sample holds 150,000 or so distinct CDR3 sequences; approximately 4% were observed only once. The top ten clones comprise 8% to 8.5% of the sample.

The clonotype originates from a man aged 18-30 years in good health. Sample: memory T cells sorted from blood. The cell subset or site label corresponds to: CD45RO+ enriched T cells.

The CDR3 sequence is CASSPRTGDQVLTF. In nucleotides, the sequence is TGTGCCAGCTCACCAAGGACGGGAGACCAAGTCCTGACTTTC. The chain was built from TRBV18 and TRBJ2-6; a tentative D match to TRBD2 spans 6 bases. CDR1 and CDR2 (KGHSH, LQKENI) derive from the germline V gene. V is pared back by 2 bases and J by 13 bases, with 15 bases lying between the germline termini. The CDR3 starts with the cysteine, ends with the phenylalanine, and has 14 residues. Solely the CDR3 DNA is kept, with 42 bases framed from the first base. Where the CDR3 stops, the reference TRBV18 and TRBJ2-6 genes take over; the full variable domain is NAGVMQNPRHLVRRRGQEARLRCSPMKGHSHVYWYRQLPEEGLKFMVYLQKENIIDESGMPKERFSAEFPKEGPSILRIQQVVRGDSAAYFCASSPRTGDQVLTFGAGSRLTVL.